This T cell receptor beta chain was retrieved from a study of post-analysis software for immune sequencing data. The overall study: Both relapsing-remitting and secondary progressive multiple sclerosis featured among the disease courses, as did progressive-relapsing multiple sclerosis.

In this sample, this clonotype turned up a few times. cDNA libraries for TCR beta contained unique molecular identifiers. TCRdb reprocessed the PCR reads via MiXCR and lists one record per CDR3 protein. Among about 760,000 distinct CDR3 sequences listed, roughly 29% were seen once. The specimen was blood. The receptor was isolated from a girl aged 5-17 years with multiple sclerosis.

The CDR3 reads CSVEGTSGPDTQYF. In nucleotides, the CDR3 is TGCAGCGTGGAGGGGACTAGCGGGCCCGATACGCAGTATTTT. This chain connects TRBV29-1 to TRBJ2-3; 12 bases are a match to TRBD2. Trimming at V came to 6 bases and at J to 6 bases, leaving 7 bases not matched to a gene. CDR1 SQVTM and CDR2 ANQGSEA come from the germline V gene. The CDR3 contains 14 residues.